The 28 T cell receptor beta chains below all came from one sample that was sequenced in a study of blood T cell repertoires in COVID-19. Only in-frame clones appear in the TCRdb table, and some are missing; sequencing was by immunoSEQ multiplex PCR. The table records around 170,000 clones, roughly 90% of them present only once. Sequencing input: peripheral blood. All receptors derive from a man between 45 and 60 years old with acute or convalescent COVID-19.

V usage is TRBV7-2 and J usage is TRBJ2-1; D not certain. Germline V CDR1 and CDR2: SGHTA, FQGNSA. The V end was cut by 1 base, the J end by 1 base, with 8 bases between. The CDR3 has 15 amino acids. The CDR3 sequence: CASSLVADSYNEQFF. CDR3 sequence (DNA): TGTGCCAGCAGCTTAGTAGCTGATTCCTACAATGAGCAGTTCTTC.

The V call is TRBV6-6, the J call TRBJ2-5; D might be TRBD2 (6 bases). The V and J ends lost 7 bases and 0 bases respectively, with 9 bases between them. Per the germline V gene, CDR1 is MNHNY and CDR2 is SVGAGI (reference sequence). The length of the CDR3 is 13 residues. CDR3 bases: TGTGCCAGCATTTGGGACTACCAAGAGACCCAGTACTTC. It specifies CASIWDYQETQYF.

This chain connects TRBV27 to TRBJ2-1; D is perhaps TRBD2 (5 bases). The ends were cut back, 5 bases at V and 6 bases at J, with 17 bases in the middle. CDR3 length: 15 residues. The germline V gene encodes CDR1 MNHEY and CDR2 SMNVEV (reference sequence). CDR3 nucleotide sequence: TGTGCCAGCAGTGGCAGTAGACGGGGTCTCAATGAGCAGTTCTTC. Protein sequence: CASSGSRRGLNEQFF.

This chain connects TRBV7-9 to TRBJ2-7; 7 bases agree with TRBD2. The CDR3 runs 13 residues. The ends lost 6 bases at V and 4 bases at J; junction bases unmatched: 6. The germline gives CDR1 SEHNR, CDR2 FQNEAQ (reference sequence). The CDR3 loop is CASSSGPPYEQYF. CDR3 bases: TGTGCCAGCAGTAGCGGGCCGCCGTACGAGCAGTACTTC.

DNA for the CDR3: TGCAGCGTGAAGACTAGCGGGAGCTTAGGTACGCAGTATTTT. It is translated as CSVKTSGSLGTQYF. The chain carries TRBV29-1 and TRBJ2-3; 12 nucleotides agree with TRBD2. The V gene end was trimmed by 6 bases and the J gene end by 8 bases; junction bases not matched to a gene: 9. There are 14 residues in the CDR3. In germline, CDR1 is SQVTM, CDR2 ANQGSEA.

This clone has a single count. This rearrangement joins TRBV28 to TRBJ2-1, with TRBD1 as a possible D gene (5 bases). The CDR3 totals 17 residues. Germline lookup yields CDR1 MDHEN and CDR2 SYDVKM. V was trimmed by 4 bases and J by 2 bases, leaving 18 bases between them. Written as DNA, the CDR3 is TGTGCCAGCAGTTCCAGACCAGGGCTAGGGACCTACAATGAGCAGTTCTTC. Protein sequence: CASSSRPGLGTYNEQFF. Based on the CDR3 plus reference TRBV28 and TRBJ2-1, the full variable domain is DVKVTQSSRYLVKRTGEKVFLECVQDMDHENMFWYRQDPGLGLRLIYFSYDVKMKEKGDIPEGYSVSREKKERFSLILESASTNQTSMYLCASSSRPGLGTYNEQFFGPGTRLTVL.

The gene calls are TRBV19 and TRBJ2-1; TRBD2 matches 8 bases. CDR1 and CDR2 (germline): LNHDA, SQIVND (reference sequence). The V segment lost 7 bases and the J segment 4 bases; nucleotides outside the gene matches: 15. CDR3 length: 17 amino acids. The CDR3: CASTPFGAGGPYNEQFF. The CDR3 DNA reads TGTGCCAGTACACCCTTCGGGGCGGGGGGCCCTTACAATGAGCAGTTCTTC.

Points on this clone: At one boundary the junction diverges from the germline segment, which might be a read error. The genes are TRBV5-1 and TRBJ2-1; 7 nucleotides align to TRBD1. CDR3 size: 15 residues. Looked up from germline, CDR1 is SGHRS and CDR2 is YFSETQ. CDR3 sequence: CASSLWDSNYDEQFF. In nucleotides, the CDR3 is TGCGCCAGCAGCTTGTGGGACAGCAACTACGATGAGCAGTTCTTC.

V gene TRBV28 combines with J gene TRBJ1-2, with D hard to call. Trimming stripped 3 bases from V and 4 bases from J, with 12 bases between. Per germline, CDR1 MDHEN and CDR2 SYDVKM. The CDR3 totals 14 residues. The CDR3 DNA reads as TGTGCCAGCAGTTTCCCTAGTAATTCCTATGGCTACACCTTC. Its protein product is CASSFPSNSYGYTF.

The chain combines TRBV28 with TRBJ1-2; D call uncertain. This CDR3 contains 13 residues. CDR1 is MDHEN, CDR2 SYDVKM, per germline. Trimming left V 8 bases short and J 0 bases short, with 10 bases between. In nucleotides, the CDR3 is TGTGCCAGCCAGGTAGTACCTAACTATGGCTACACCTTC. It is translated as CASQVVPNYGYTF.

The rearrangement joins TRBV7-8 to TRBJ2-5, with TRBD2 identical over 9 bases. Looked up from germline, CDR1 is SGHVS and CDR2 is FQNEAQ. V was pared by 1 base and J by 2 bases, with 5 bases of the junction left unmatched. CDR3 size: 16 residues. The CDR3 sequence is CASSLGLAETQETQYF. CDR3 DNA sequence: TGTGCCAGCAGCTTAGGACTAGCGGAGACTCAAGAGACCCAGTACTTC.

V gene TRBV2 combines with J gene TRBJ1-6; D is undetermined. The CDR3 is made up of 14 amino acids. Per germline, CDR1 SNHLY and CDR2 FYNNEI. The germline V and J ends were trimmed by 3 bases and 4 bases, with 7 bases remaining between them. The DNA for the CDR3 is TGTGCCAGCAGTGAGGGCAGATATAATTCACCCCTCCACTTT. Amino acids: CASSEGRYNSPLHF.

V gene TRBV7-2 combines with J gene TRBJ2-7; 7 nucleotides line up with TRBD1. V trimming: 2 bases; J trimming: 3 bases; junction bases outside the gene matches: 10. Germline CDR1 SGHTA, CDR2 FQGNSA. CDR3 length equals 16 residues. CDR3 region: CASSLKGGAPLYEQYF. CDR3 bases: TGTGCCAGCAGCTTAAAAGGGGGCGCCCCTCTCTACGAGCAGTACTTC.

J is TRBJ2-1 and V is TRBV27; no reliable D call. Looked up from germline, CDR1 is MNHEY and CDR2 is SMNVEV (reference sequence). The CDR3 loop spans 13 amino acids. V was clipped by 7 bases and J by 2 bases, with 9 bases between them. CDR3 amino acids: CASTSGPYNEQFF. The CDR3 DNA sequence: TGTGCCAGCACATCAGGTCCCTACAATGAGCAGTTCTTC.

CDR3 residues: CASSVLSGGGELFF. The CDR3 DNA follows: TGTGCCAGCAGCGTACTGTCCGGAGGCGGGGAGCTGTTTTTT. This sequence joins TRBV9 and TRBJ2-2; a possible D gene is TRBD2 (5 bases). CDR1 and CDR2 (germline): SGDLS, YYNGEE. This CDR3 has 14 amino acids. V lost 1 base and J lost 7, with 11 bases in between.

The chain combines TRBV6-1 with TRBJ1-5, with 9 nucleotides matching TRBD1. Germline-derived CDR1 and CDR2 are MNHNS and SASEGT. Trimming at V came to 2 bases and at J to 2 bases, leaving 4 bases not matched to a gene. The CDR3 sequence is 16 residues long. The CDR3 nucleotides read TGTGCCAGCAGTGAACCCCGGACAGGGGGCAATCAGCCCCAGCATTTT. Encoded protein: CASSEPRTGGNQPQHF.

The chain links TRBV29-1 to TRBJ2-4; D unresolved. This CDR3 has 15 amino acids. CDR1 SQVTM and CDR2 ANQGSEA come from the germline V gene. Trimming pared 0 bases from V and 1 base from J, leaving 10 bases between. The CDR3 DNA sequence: TGCAGCGTTGAAGACCGTCTCGGGGCCAAAAACATTCAGTACTTC. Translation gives CSVEDRLGAKNIQYF.

This CDR3 reads CASSLWGAETQYF. The CDR3 DNA is TGTGCCAGCAGCTTATGGGGAGCGGAGACCCAGTACTTC. The chain employs TRBV7-9 and TRBJ2-5; TRBD2 might be the D (5 bases). The CDR3 runs to 13 residues. With 2 bases removed from V and 5 bases from J, the gap between germline ends came to 9 bases. Germline V gene sequence: CDR1 SEHNR, CDR2 FQNEAQ (reference sequence).

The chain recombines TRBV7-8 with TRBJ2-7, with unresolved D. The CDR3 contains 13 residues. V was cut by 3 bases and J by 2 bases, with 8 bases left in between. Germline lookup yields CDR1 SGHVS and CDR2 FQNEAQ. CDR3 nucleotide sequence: TGTGCCAGCAGCTTTGGCAGTCCCTACGAGCAGTACTTC. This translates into CASSFGSPYEQYF.

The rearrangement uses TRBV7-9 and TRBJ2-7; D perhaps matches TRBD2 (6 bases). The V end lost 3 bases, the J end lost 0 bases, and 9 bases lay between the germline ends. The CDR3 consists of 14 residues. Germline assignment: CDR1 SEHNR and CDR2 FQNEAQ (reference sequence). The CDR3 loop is CASSLGEASYEQYF. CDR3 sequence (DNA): TGTGCCAGCAGCTTGGGGGAGGCCTCCTACGAGCAGTACTTC.

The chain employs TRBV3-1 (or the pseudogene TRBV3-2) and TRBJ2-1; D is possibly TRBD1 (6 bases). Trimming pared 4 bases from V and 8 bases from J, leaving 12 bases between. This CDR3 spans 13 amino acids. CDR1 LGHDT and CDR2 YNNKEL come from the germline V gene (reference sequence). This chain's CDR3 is CASSLQGPDEQFF. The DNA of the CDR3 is TGTGCCAGCAGCCTACAGGGTCCCGATGAGCAGTTCTTC.

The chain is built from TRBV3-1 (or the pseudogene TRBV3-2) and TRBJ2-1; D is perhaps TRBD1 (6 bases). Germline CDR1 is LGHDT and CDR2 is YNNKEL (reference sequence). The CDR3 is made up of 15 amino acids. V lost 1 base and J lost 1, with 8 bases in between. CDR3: CASSQGQASYNEQFF. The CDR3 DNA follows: TGTGCCAGCAGCCAAGGACAGGCGTCCTACAATGAGCAGTTCTTC.

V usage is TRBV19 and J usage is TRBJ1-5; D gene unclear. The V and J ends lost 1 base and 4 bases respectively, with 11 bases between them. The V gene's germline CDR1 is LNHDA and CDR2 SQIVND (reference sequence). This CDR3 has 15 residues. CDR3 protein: CASSIGTSGNQPQHF. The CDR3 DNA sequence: TGTGCCAGTAGTATAGGTACTTCGGGAAATCAGCCCCAGCATTTT.

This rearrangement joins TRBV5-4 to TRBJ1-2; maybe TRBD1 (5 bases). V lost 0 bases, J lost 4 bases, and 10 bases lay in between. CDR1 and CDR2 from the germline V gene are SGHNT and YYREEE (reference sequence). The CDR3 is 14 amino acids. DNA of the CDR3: TGTGCCAGCAGCTTGGATCAGGGAAGCTATGGCTACACCTTC. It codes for CASSLDQGSYGYTF.

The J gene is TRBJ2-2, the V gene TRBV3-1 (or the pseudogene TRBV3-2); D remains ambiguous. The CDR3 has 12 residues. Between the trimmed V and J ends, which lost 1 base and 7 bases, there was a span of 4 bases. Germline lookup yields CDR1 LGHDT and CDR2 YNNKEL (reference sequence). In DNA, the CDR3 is TGTGCCAGCAGCCAAGTATTCGGGGAGCTGTTTTTT. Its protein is CASSQVFGELFF.

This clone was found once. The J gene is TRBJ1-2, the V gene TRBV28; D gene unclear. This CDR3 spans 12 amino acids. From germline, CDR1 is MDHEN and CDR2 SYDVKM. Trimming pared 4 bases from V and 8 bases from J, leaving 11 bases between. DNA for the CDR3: TGTGCCAGCAGTTCCCCGGGGTCCGGCTACACCTTC. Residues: CASSSPGSGYTF.

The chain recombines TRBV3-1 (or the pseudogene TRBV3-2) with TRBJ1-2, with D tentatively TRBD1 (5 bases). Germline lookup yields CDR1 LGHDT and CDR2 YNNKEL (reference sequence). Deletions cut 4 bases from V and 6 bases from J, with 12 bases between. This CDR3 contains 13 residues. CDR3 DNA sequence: TGTGCCAGCAGCCTCAGTCCGGACAATGGCTACACCTTC. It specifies CASSLSPDNGYTF.

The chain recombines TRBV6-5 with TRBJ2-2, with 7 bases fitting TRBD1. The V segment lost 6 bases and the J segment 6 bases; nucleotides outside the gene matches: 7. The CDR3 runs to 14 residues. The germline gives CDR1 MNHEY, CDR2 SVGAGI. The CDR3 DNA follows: TGTGCCAGCAGCAGTGACAGGGACCCCGGGGAGCTGTTTTTT. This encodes CASSSDRDPGELFF.